The 11 T cell receptor beta chains below come from one sample, sequenced in a study of cytomegalovirus exposure and HLA in healthy donors. Some clones are missing from TCRdb's copy, which holds only in-frame ones; the method was immunoSEQ multiplex PCR. The data contain fewer than 150,000 clones, more than 75% of them seen just once; the ten biggest clones take up nearly 5%. Sample: PBMCs. The receptors here all came from a man younger than 30 in good health and CMV-seronegative.

The chain joins TRBV19 to TRBJ2-5; TRBD1 matches 12 bases. Germline values: CDR1 LNHDA, CDR2 SQIVND (reference sequence). This CDR3 comprises 17 residues. V lost 5 bases and J lost 5; bases outside the gene matches: 12. The DNA of the CDR3 is TGTGCCAGTAGTCCCCACGCGGGGACAGGGGGCGGGGAGACCCAGTACTTC. Translating it yields CASSPHAGTGGGETQYF.

This chain joins TRBV5-5 and TRBJ2-2; 9 bases line up with TRBD2. The V gene's germline CDR1 is SGHKS and CDR2 YYEKEE (reference sequence). The CDR3 runs to 14 residues. The J segment lost 6 bases and the V segment lost 5 bases, leaving 5 bases of the junction unmatched. CDR3 DNA sequence: TGTGCCAGCAGGGTTAGCGGGGGATCCGGGGAGCTGTTTTTT. It encodes CASRVSGGSGELFF.

This chain joins TRBV27 and TRBJ2-7; 8 nucleotides align to TRBD1. Germline V gives CDR1 MNHEY, CDR2 SMNVEV (reference sequence). This CDR3 region has 15 residues. V dropped 6 bases and J dropped 2; count of bases not matched to a gene: 9. DNA of the CDR3: TGTGCCAGCAGCACCGGACAGGGTGGCACCTACGAGCAGTACTTC. It codes for CASSTGQGGTYEQYF.

In its sample, this clone was seen a few times. The chain is built from TRBV11-1 and TRBJ1-1, with a weak D call TRBD1 (6 bases). V was clipped by 7 bases and J by 0 bases, with 12 bases between them. CDR1 SGHAT and CDR2 FQDESV come from the germline V gene (reference sequence). The CDR3 is 14 residues long. CDR3 amino acids: CASTQGRVNTEAFF. CDR3 nucleotides: TGTGCCAGCACCCAGGGGAGGGTGAACACTGAAGCTTTCTTT. Variable domain in full (rest from reference TRBV11-1 and TRBJ1-1): EAEVAQSPRYKITEKSQAVAFWCDPISGHATLYWYRQILGQGPELLVQFQDESVVDDSQLPKDRFSAERLKGVDSTLKIQPAELGDSAMYLCASTQGRVNTEAFFGQGTRLTVV.

The chain carries TRBV5-1 and TRBJ2-7; TRBD1 agrees at 8 bases. Germline values: CDR1 SGHRS, CDR2 YFSETQ. The CDR3 sequence is 15 residues long. With 4 bases clipped from V and 1 base from J, the junction kept 7 bases outside the gene matches. Here the CDR3 DNA reads TGCGCCAGCAGCCCAGGGACAGGCTATTCCTACGAGCAGTACTTC. Translation gives CASSPGTGYSYEQYF.

The gene calls are TRBV13 and TRBJ1-5; weak D call: TRBD1 (5 bases). With 4 bases removed from V and 2 bases from J, the gap between germline ends came to 12 bases. Germline V CDR1 and CDR2: PRHDT, FYEKMQ (reference sequence). This CDR3 is 15 amino acids long. CDR3 bases: TGTGCCAGCAGCTCGCGACAGCGGGGCAATCAGCCCCAGCATTTT. Protein sequence: CASSSRQRGNQPQHF.

The V gene is TRBV5-4, the J gene TRBJ2-7; 9 nucleotides line up with TRBD2. Germline CDR1 is SGHNT and CDR2 is YYREEE (reference sequence). V gave up 3 bases and J gave up 2 bases; unmatched junction bases: 12. The CDR3 sequence is 17 residues long. The CDR3 coding sequence is TGTGCCAGCAGCTGGTGGGGGGGGCTAGCGGGACCCTACGAGCAGTACTTC. Amino acid sequence: CASSWWGGLAGPYEQYF.

The rearrangement links TRBV12-5 to TRBJ2-2, with 8 bases that match TRBD1. Trimming removed 5 bases from V and 6 bases from J; junction bases left unmatched: 8. This CDR3 has 15 residues. Germline V gene data show CDR1 as LGHNT and CDR2 as FRNRAP. The CDR3 reads CASGPPRTGPGELFF. CDR3 sequence (DNA): TGTGCTAGTGGTCCTCCCCGGACAGGGCCCGGGGAGCTGTTTTTT.

The chain uses TRBV5-1 and TRBJ1-6; tentative D call: TRBD1 (6 bases). Germline loops: CDR1 SGHRS, CDR2 YFSETQ. V was pared by 1 base and J by 7 bases, with 15 bases between. There are 16 residues in the CDR3. DNA of the CDR3: TGCGCCAGCAGCTTGAGTGCTTGGCAGGGGAATTCACCCCTCCACTTT. It yields the protein CASSLSAWQGNSPLHF.

This clone is a singleton in its sample. The rearrangement joins TRBV7-8 to TRBJ2-3; TRBD2 matches 9 bases. This CDR3 region has 17 residues. Per the germline V gene, CDR1 is SGHVS and CDR2 is FQNEAQ. The ends lost 2 bases at V and 8 bases at J; junction bases unmatched: 14. The CDR3 spells CASSLWAHSGSGGTQYF. The DNA for the CDR3 is TGTGCCAGCAGCTTATGGGCTCATAGCGGGAGTGGCGGTACGCAGTATTTT.

V and J are TRBV6-6 and TRBJ2-5, with 7 bases that match TRBD2. This CDR3 has 16 amino acids. V dropped 5 bases and J dropped 3; count of bases not matched to a gene: 12. CDR1 is MNHNY and CDR2 is SVGAGI in the germline V gene (reference sequence). This CDR3 is CASSPRAAGREETQYF. The CDR3 nucleotides are TGTGCCAGCAGTCCTAGAGCCGCGGGGAGGGAAGAGACCCAGTACTTC.